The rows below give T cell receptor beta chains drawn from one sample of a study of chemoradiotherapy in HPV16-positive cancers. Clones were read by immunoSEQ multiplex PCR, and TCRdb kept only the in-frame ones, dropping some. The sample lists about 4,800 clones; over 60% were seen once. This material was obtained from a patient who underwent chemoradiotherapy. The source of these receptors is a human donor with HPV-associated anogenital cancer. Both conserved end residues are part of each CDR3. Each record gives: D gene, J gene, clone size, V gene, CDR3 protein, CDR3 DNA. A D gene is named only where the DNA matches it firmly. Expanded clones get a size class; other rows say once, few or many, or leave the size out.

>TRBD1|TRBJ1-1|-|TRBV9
CASSVVRDRVEAFF
TGTGCCAGCAGCGTAGTCAGGGACAGGGTCGAAGCTTTCTTT
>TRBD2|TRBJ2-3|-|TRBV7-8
CASSTSLAGVLDTQYF
TGTGCCAGCAGCACGTCACTAGCGGGAGTATTGGATACGCAGTATTTT
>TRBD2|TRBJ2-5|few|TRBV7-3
CASSLSGGHQETQYF
TGTGCCAGCAGCTTAAGCGGGGGGCACCAAGAGACCCAGTACTTC
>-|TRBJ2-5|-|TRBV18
CASSPDSQETQYF
TGTGCCAGCTCGCCGGACAGCCAAGAGACCCAGTACTTC
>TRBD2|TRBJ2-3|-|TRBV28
CASSDRTSGRTDTQYF
TGTGCCAGCAGCGATCGGACTAGCGGGAGGACAGATACGCAGTATTTT
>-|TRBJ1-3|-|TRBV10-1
CASSAVSSGNTIYF
TGCGCCAGCAGTGCCGTGAGTTCTGGAAACACCATATATTTT
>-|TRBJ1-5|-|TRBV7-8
CASSLAVNSNQPQHF
TGTGCCAGCAGCTTAGCAGTTAATAGCAATCAGCCCCAGCATTTT
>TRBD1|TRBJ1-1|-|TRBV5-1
CASSPITGTGIEAFF
TGCGCCAGCAGCCCTATAACCGGGACAGGGATAGAAGCTTTCTTT
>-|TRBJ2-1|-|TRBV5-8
CASSPGLNEQFF
TGTGCCAGCAGCCCCGGCCTGAATGAGCAGTTCTTC
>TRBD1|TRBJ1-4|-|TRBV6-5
CASSSQGQGGEKLFF
TGTGCCAGCAGCTCCCAGGGACAGGGTGGGGAAAAACTGTTTTTT
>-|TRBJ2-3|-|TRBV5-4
CASRAGDSPDTQYF
TGTGCCAGCAGAGCTGGAGATTCGCCAGATACGCAGTATTTT
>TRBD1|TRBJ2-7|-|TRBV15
CATSRGQGAREQYF
TGTGCCACCAGCAGAGGACAGGGGGCTCGGGAGCAGTACTTC
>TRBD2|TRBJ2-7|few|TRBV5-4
CASSLSGGPFYEQYF
TGTGCCAGCAGCTTGAGCGGGGGACCCTTCTACGAGCAGTACTTC
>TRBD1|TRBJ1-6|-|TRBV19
CASSATQGASNSPLHF
TGTGCCAGTAGTGCAACACAGGGGGCTTCGAATTCACCCCTCCACTTT
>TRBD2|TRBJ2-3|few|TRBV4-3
CASSQVGGGTDTQYF
TGCGCCAGCAGCCAAGTTGGCGGGGGGACAGATACGCAGTATTTT
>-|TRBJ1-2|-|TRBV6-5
CASSLSGDGYTF
TGTGCCAGCAGCTTGTCAGGGGATGGCTACACCTTC
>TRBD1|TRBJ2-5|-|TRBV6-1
CASSSTGATGYF
TGTGCCAGCAGTTCGACAGGGGCCACCGGGTACTTC
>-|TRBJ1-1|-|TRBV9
CASSVAQDTGAFF
TGTGCCAGCAGCGTAGCTCAGGACACTGGAGCTTTCTTT
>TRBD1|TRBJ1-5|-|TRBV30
CAWTTGAAGNQPQHF
TGTGCCTGGACTACAGGGGCGGCGGGCAATCAGCCCCAGCATTTT
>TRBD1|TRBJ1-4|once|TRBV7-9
CASSPRGQSRKLFF
TGTGCCAGCAGCCCCCGGGGACAGAGCCGGAAACTGTTTTTT
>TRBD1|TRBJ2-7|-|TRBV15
CATSRQDRSEQYF
TGTGCCACCAGCAGACAGGACAGGAGCGAGCAGTACTTC
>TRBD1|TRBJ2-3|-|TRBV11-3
CASSSGQGTDTQYF
TGTGCCAGCAGCTCCGGACAGGGCACAGATACGCAGTATTTT
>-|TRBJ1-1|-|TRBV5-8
CASNLGEWGGTGLCNF
TGTGCCAGCAACCTAGGGGAGTGGGGAGGGACTGGTCTTTGCAACTTT
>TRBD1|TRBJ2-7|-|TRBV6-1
CASSNRDRPYEQYF
TGTGCCAGCAGTAACCGGGACAGGCCCTACGAGCAGTACTTC
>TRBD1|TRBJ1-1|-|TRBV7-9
CASSWDRGLGTEAFF
TGTGCCAGCAGCTGGGACAGGGGGCTAGGGACTGAAGCTTTCTTT